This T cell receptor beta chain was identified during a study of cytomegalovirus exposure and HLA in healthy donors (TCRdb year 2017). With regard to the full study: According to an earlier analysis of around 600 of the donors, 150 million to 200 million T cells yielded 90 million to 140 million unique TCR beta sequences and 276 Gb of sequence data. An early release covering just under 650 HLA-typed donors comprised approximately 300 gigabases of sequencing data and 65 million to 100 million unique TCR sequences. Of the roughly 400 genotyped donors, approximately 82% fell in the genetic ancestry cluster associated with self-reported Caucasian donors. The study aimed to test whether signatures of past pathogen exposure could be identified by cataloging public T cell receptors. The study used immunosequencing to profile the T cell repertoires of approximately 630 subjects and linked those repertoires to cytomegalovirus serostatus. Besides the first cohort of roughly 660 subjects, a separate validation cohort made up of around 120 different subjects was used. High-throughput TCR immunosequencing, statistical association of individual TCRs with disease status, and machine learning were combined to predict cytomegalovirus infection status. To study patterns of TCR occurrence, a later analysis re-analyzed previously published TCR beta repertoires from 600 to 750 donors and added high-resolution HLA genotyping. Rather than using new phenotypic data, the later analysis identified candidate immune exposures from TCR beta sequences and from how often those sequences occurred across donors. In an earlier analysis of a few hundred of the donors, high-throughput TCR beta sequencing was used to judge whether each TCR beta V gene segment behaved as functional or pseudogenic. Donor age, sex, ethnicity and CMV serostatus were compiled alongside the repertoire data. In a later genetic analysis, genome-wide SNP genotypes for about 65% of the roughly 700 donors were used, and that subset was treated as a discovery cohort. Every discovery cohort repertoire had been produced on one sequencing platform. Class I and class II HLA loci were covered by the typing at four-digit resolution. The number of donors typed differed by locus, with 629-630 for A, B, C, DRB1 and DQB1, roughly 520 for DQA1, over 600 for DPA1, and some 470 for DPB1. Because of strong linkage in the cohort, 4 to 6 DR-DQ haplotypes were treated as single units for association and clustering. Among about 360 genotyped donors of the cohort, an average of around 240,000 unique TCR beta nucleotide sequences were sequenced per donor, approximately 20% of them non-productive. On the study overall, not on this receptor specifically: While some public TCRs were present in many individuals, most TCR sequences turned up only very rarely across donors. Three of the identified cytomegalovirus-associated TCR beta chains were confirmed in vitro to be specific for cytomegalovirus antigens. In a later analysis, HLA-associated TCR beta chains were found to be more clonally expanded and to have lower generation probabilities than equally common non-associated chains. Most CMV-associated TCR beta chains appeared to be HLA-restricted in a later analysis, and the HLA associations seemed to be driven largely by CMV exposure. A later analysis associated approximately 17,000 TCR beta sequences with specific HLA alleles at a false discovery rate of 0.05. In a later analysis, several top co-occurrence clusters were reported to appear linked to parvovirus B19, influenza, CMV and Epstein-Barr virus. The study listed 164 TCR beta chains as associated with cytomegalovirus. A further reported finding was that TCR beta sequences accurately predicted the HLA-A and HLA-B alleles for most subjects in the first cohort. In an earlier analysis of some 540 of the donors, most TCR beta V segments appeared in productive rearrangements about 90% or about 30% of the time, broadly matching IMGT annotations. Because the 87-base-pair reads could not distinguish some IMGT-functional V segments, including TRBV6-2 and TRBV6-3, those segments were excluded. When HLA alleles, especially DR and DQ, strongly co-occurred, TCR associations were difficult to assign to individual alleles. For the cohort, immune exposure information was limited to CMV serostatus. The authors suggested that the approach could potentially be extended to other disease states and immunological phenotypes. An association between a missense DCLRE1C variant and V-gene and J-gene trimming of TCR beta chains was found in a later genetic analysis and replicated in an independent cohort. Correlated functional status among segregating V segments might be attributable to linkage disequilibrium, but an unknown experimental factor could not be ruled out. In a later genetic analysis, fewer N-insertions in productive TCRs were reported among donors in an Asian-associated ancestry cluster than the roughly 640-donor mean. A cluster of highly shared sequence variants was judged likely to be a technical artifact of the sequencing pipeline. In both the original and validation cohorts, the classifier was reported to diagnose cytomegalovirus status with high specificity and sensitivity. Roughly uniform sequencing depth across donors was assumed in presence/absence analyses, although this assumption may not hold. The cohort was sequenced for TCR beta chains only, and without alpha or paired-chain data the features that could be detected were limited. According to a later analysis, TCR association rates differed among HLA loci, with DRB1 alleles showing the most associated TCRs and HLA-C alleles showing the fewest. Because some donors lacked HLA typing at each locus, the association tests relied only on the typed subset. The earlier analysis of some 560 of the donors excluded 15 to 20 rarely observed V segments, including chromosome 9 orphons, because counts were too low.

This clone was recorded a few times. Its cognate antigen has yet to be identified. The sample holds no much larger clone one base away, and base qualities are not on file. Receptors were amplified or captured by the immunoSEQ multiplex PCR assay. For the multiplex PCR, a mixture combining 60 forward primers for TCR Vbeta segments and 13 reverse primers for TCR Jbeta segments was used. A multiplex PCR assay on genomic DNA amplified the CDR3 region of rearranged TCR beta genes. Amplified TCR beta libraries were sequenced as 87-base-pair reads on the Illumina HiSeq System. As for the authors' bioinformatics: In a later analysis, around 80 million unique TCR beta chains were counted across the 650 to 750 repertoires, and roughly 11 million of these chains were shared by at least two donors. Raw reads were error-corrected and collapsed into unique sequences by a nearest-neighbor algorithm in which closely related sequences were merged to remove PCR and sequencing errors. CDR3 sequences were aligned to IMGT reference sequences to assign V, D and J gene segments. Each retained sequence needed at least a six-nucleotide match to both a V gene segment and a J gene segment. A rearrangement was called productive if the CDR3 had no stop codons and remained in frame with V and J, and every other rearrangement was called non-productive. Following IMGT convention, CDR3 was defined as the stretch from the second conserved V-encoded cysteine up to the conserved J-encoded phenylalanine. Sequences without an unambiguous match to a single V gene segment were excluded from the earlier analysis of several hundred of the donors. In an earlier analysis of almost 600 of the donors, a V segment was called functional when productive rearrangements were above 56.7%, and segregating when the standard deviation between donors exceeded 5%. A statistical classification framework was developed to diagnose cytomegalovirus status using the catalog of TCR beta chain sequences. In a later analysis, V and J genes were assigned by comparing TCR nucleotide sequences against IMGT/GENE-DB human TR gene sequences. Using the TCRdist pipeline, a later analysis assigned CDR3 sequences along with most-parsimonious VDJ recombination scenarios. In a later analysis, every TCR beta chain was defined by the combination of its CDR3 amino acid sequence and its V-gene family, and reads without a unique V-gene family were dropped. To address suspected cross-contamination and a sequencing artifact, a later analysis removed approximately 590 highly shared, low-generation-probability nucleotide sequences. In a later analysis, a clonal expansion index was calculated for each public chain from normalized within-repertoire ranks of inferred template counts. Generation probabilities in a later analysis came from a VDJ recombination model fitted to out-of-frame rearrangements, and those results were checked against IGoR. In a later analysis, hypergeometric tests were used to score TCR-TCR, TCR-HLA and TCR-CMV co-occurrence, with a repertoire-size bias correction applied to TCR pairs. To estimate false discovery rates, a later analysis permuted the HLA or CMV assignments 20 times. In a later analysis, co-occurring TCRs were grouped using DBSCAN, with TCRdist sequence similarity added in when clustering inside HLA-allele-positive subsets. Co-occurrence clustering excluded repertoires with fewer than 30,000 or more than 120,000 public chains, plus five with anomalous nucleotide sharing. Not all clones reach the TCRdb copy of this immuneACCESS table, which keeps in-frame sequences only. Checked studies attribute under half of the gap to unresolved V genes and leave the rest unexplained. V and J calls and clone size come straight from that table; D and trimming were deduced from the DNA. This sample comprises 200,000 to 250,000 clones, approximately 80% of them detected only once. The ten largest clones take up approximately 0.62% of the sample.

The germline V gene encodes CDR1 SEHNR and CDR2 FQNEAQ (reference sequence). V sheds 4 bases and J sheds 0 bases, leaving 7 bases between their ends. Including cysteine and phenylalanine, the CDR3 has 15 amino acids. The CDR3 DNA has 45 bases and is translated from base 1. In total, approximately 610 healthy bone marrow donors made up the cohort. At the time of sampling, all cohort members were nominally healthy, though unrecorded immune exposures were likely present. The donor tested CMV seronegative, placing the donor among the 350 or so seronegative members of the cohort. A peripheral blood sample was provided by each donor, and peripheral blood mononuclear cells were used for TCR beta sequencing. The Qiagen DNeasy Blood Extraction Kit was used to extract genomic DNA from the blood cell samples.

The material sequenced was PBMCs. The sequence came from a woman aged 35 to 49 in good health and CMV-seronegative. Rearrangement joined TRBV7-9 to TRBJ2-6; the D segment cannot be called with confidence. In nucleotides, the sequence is TGTGCCAGCAGCTCCACAAGCTCTGGGGCCAACGTCCTGACTTTC. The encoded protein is CASSSTSSGANVLTF.